This T cell receptor (beta chain) was sequenced during a study of molecular identifiers for immune sequencing clone quantification. MiXCR, run by TCRdb on the PCR reads, gives a single entry per CDR3 protein. Of some 59,000 distinct CDR3 sequences listed, approximately 25% are singletons. Trimming took 5 bases from V and 3 from J; bases not matched to a gene: 12. This CDR3 is 16 amino acids long. Germline V gene data show CDR1 as LNHNV and CDR2 as YYDKDF (reference sequence). About this clonotype itself: This sequence may be a read error, since a much larger clone differs from it by one base.

The sequenced sample was naive CD8+ T cells from blood, with Jurkat cell RNA spiked in. The subset was: FACS-sorted CD8+CD4-CCR7+CD45RA+ naive T cells. The V and J genes are TRBV15 and TRBJ1-2, with 7 bases fitting TRBD1. This TCR was recovered from a human donor in good health. Some libraries in this study had Jurkat cell RNA spiked in. The CDR3 bases are TGTGCCACCAGCGGAGTTGGAGCAGGGGGTGACTATGGCTACACCTTC. Translated: CATSGVGAGGDYGYTF. Using reference TRBV15 and TRBJ1-2 for the parts outside the CDR3, the full variable domain is DAMVIQNPRYQVTQFGKPVTLSCSQTLNHNVMYWYQQKSSQAPKLLFHYYDKDFNNEADTPDNFQSRRPNTSFCFLDIRSPGLGDTAMYLCATSGVGAGGDYGYTFGSGTRLTVV.